This T cell receptor beta chain appears in the sequencing data of a study of T cells in Graves' hyperthyroidism and ophthalmopathy. Amplification of TCR beta CDR3 regions used RNA as the template. In the first-round RT-PCR of the TCR CDR3, the HTBI primer set was used. MiXCR was run by TCRdb on the multiplex PCR reads, yielding one entry per CDR3 protein. The sample includes 340,000 or so distinct CDR3 sequences, around 23% of them seen just once. This CDR3 region has 14 residues. Germline lookup yields CDR1 MDHEN and CDR2 SYDVKM. The germline V and J ends were trimmed by 6 bases and 6 bases, with 14 bases remaining between them. Investigators excluded patients with uncontrolled infection, other autoimmune disease, pregnancy or lactation. This clonotype was seen at least ten times.

This TCR derives from a woman in her forties or fifties with Graves' hyperthyroidism. This rearrangement joins TRBV28 to TRBJ2-2, with D perhaps TRBD2 (5 bases). The sequencing sample was made of blood. The CDR3 sequence is CASSPPGVAGELFF. DNA of the CDR3: TGTGCCAGCAGCCCTCCCGGGGTTGCCGGGGAGCTGTTTTTT. Filled out from reference TRBV28 and TRBJ2-2, the complete variable domain reads DVKVTQSSRYLVKRTGEKVFLECVQDMDHENMFWYRQDPGLGLRLIYFSYDVKMKEKGDIPEGYSVSREKKERFSLILESASTNQTSMYLCASSPPGVAGELFFGEGSRLTVL.